This is a list of T cell receptor beta chains from one sample in a study of cytomegalovirus exposure and HLA in healthy donors. Data came from immunoSEQ multiplex PCR; TCRdb stores just in-frame clones and leaves some out. The sample lists more than 80,000 clones, around 77% occurring once. The material sequenced was PBMCs. The receptor source for this set is a woman in her sixties in good health and CMV-seropositive. CDR3s include the opening cysteine and the closing phenylalanine or tryptophan.

cdr3_aa: CASSQLPGHSSYEQYF
v_call: TRBV14
j_call: TRBJ2-7
cdr3_length: 16

cdr3_aa: CASSYSREQFF
v_call: TRBV6-5
j_call: TRBJ2-1
cdr3_length: 11

cdr3_aa: CASSPPIGQGYSYTEAFF
v_call: TRBV18
j_call: TRBJ1-1
cdr3_length: 18

cdr3_aa: CATSGFFGETQYF
v_call: TRBV19
j_call: TRBJ2-5
cdr3_length: 13

cdr3_aa: CASSWGRDRGYEQYF
v_call: TRBV5-6
j_call: TRBJ2-7
cdr3_length: 15

cdr3_aa: CASISGSRETQYF
v_call: TRBV6-6
j_call: TRBJ2-5
cdr3_length: 13

cdr3_aa: CASSYSRGFNEQFF
v_call: TRBV6-5
j_call: TRBJ2-1
cdr3_length: 14

cdr3_aa: CASSPQPDPPTQPQHF
v_call: TRBV4-2
j_call: TRBJ1-5
cdr3_length: 16

cdr3_aa: CASSKGGTYEQYF
v_call: TRBV5-1
j_call: TRBJ2-7
cdr3_length: 13

cdr3_aa: CATGESSYNEQFF
v_call: TRBV11-2
j_call: TRBJ2-1
cdr3_length: 13

cdr3_aa: CASSYLRRGVGYTF
v_call: TRBV6-5
j_call: TRBJ1-2
cdr3_length: 14

cdr3_aa: CASSSKGRVGETQYF
v_call: TRBV5-4
j_call: TRBJ2-5
cdr3_length: 15

cdr3_aa: CASSLHGPGDTQYF
v_call: TRBV5-1
j_call: TRBJ2-3
cdr3_length: 14

cdr3_aa: CATPTKTGQETQYF
v_call: TRBV2
j_call: TRBJ2-5
cdr3_length: 14

cdr3_aa: CASSLEGAEKLFF
v_call: TRBV11-1
j_call: TRBJ1-4
cdr3_length: 13

cdr3_aa: CATGQGNTEAFF
v_call: TRBV10-3
j_call: TRBJ1-1
cdr3_length: 12

cdr3_aa: CASSVGGDTGELFF
v_call: TRBV9
j_call: TRBJ2-2
cdr3_length: 14

cdr3_aa: CSVVVAGEGETQYF
v_call: TRBV29-1
j_call: TRBJ2-5
cdr3_length: 14

cdr3_aa: CAYQGATGNSPLHF
v_call: TRBV30
j_call: TRBJ1-6
cdr3_length: 14

cdr3_aa: CASSQGTGRASEQYF
v_call: TRBV4-1
j_call: TRBJ2-7
cdr3_length: 15

cdr3_aa: CASSIGQGSYNEQFF
v_call: TRBV19
j_call: TRBJ2-1
cdr3_length: 15

cdr3_aa: CASSLGGAGNQPQHF
v_call: TRBV9
j_call: TRBJ1-5
cdr3_length: 15

cdr3_aa: CASSSGQVEETQYF
v_call: TRBV5-8
j_call: TRBJ2-5
cdr3_length: 14

cdr3_aa: CATSQGNYGYTF
v_call: TRBV15
j_call: TRBJ1-2
cdr3_length: 12

cdr3_aa: CASSSRASYEQYF
v_call: TRBV7-2
j_call: TRBJ2-7
cdr3_length: 13

cdr3_aa: CSVLTSGRVTDTQYF
v_call: TRBV29-1
j_call: TRBJ2-3
cdr3_length: 15

cdr3_aa: CASSQDQGAGTDTQYF
v_call: TRBV4-2
j_call: TRBJ2-3
cdr3_length: 16

cdr3_aa: CASSLNWGQPDNEQFF
v_call: TRBV5-1
j_call: TRBJ2-1
cdr3_length: 16

cdr3_aa: CASSPPGLAGGEQYF
v_call: TRBV18
j_call: TRBJ2-7
cdr3_length: 15

cdr3_aa: CASSPQGQGVFYEQYF
v_call: TRBV19
j_call: TRBJ2-7
cdr3_length: 16

cdr3_aa: CQEWGLDEQFF
v_call: TRBV20-1
j_call: TRBJ2-1
cdr3_length: 11

cdr3_aa: CASSLVPGDYGYTF
v_call: TRBV11-2
j_call: TRBJ1-2
cdr3_length: 14